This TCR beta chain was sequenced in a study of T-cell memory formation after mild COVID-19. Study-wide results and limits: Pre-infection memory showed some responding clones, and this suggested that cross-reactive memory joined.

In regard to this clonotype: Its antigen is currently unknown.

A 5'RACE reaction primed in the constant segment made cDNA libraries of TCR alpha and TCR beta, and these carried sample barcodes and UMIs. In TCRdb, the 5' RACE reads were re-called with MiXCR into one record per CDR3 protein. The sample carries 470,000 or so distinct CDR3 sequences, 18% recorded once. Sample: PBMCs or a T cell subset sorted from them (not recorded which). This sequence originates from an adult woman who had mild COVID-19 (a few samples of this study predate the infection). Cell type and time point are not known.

CDR3 bases: TGTGCCAGCAGCCACCAGGGTATCACCGGGGAGCTGTTTTTT. Protein product: CASSHQGITGELFF. The chain carries TRBV3-1 and TRBJ2-2; D may be TRBD1 (5 bases). The V gene's germline CDR1 is LGHDT and CDR2 YNNKEL (reference sequence). The V and J ends lost 3 bases and 4 bases respectively, with 9 bases between them. This CDR3 has 14 amino acids. The full variable domain, in which reference TRBV3-1 and TRBJ2-2 provide the parts outside the CDR3, is DTAVSQTPKYLVTQMGNDKSIKCEQNLGHDTMYWYKQDSKKFLKIMFSYNNKELIINETVPNRFSPKSPDKAHLNLHINSLELGDSAVYFCASSHQGITGELFFGEGSRLTVL.